The 7 T cell receptor beta chains in this list originate from one sample, sequenced in a study of T cells in Graves' hyperthyroidism and ophthalmopathy. Amplified TCR beta CDR3 regions came from RNA transcripts. Using the HTBI primer set, a first-round RT-PCR was run on the TCR CDR3. MiXCR, applied by TCRdb to the multiplex PCR reads, yields one record per CDR3 protein. The data show approximately 870,000 distinct CDR3 sequences, 38% seen once. The sample consisted of blood. These receptors were taken from a man aged 18 to 29 with Graves' hyperthyroidism.

As for this clonotype: Given the absence of the conserved phenylalanine or tryptophan at the CDR3 end, a read error is likely. The limits of the CDR3 on the DNA are not certain, so only TCRdb's listed CDR3 is given. The chain carries TRBV15 and TRBJ2-6; TRBD2, as called in the table, went unchecked against the DNA. Germline V gene sequence: CDR1 LNHNV, CDR2 YYDKDF (reference sequence). The CDR3 adds up to 8 amino acids, both ends counted. CDR3 sequence reads: CATSRGTR.

This clonotype was seen at least ten times. The CDR3 region is CASSALRDRGNQPQHF. CDR3 in DNA: TGTGCCAGTAGCGCTCTTCGGGACAGGGGAAATCAGCCCCAGCATTTT. This chain links TRBV19 with TRBJ1-5, with 10 bases lining up with TRBD1. The germline V gene encodes CDR1 LNHDA and CDR2 SQIVND (reference sequence). Trimming cost V 6 bases and J 4 bases; bases outside gene matches: 9. The CDR3 totals 16 residues.

This sequence joins TRBV20-1 and TRBJ2-7, with 11 bases fitting TRBD2. Germline V gives CDR1 DFQATT, CDR2 SNEGSKA (reference sequence). V shed 3 bases and J 0 bases; nucleotides not matched to a gene: 4. This CDR3 has 15 residues. The CDR3 bases are TGCAGTGCTAGGGGACTAGCGGACACCTCCTACGAGCAGTACTTC. It translates to CSARGLADTSYEQYF.

The chain employs TRBV2 and TRBJ1-1, with TRBD1 matching over 9 bases. Germline V gene sequence: CDR1 SNHLY, CDR2 FYNNEI. The CDR3 covers 12 residues. V shed 5 bases and J 10 bases; nucleotides not matched to a gene: 5. Written as DNA, the CDR3 is TGTGCCAGCAGTTTCACAGGGGGCCGAGCTTTCTTT. Protein: CASSFTGGRAFF.

The chain carries TRBV5-6 and TRBJ1-2, with D hard to call. CDR1 is SGHDT and CDR2 is YYEEEE in the germline V gene. The CDR3 has 14 amino acids. V lost 4 bases, J lost 1 base, and 11 bases lay in between. The CDR3 loop reads CASSIPVDNYGYTF. CDR3 coding DNA: TGTGCCAGCAGCATACCGGTCGATAACTATGGCTACACCTTC.

In its sample, this clonotype was seen many times. The rearrangement links TRBV25-1 to TRBJ1-1, with TRBD1 matching over 9 bases. The CDR3 extends over 14 amino acids. The junction had 4 bases not matched to a gene; V was cut back by 4 bases and J by 4 bases. The germline V gene encodes CDR1 MGHDK and CDR2 SYGVNS. CDR3 nucleotide sequence: TGTGCCAGCAGTGCCTTGACAGGGGGCACTGAAGCTTTCTTT. This encodes CASSALTGGTEAFF.

This clonotype was seen only a few times. The rearrangement uses TRBV3-2 and TRBJ1-2. TRBV3-2 is designated a pseudogene. The CDR3 runs 14 residues. The CDR3 DNA reads as TGTGCCAGCAGCCTCCAGACTGTTACCAATGGCTACACCTTC. Translation gives CASSLQTVTNGYTF.